The clone carrying this T cell receptor beta chain showed up just once. No antigen is known for it. CD4+ cells and CD8+ cells were each obtained through positive magnetic bead selection, and their purity was assessed by flow cytometry. This record comes from a study of somatic mutations in cytotoxic T cells in rheumatoid arthritis. At the level of the study: Patient blood, which was peripheral blood collected as 30 ml EDTA, was drawn right after diagnosis and before any treatment started. The authors flow-sorted some V beta antibody-stained T-cell populations at nearly 100% purity, including V beta1+ cells that they sequenced for TCRB.

Study-wide results and caveats: Some patients, about an eighth of the roughly 65, had a largest CD8+ clone that exceeded 20% of CD8+ cells.

CDR1 and CDR2 from the germline V gene are SEHNR and FQNEAQ (reference sequence). With 10 bases removed from V and 1 base from J, the gap between germline ends came to 13 bases. The CDR3 loop spans 13 amino acids. This table comes from immunoSEQ multiplex PCR, and its TCRdb copy is limited to in-frame clones, with some not included. Among 7,000 or so clones listed, 75% were seen once. Sequencing was carried out using CD8+ T cells sorted from blood. The TCR originated in an adult with rheumatoid arthritis. The rearrangement joins TRBV7-9 to TRBJ1-1; possible D gene TRBD1, 5 bases. The CDR3 DNA reads as TGTGCCACTGGGAGGGGTTCGAACACTGAAGCTTTCTTT. Protein sequence: CATGRGSNTEAFF.